This passage covers 14 T cell receptor beta chains from one sample sequenced in a study of T-cell memory formation after mild COVID-19. TCRdb independently ran MiXCR on the 5' RACE reads; one entry per CDR3 protein. The data contain hundreds of thousands of distinct CDR3 sequences, 20% to 25% of them singletons. The sample was PBMCs or a T cell subset sorted from them (not recorded which). These receptors all stem from an adult woman who had mild COVID-19 (a few samples of this study predate the infection). Cell type and time point are not known.

This chain links TRBV20-1 with TRBJ2-7, with D perhaps TRBD2 (5 bases). From germline, CDR1 is DFQATT and CDR2 SNEGSKA (reference sequence). The CDR3 consists of 14 residues. The ends were cut back, 2 bases at V and 5 bases at J, with 16 bases in the middle. CDR3 amino acids: CSARRTVPTDEQYF. The CDR3 nucleotides read TGCAGTGCTAGAAGGACTGTTCCTACGGACGAGCAGTACTTC.

In this sample, this clonotype turned up a few times. The chain carries TRBV12-3 or TRBV12-4 and TRBJ1-5; D unclear. V was cut by 0 bases and J by 5 bases, with 11 bases left in between. This CDR3 is 15 amino acids long. The chain's CDR3 is CASSLALGVDQPQHF. The CDR3 nucleotides read TGTGCCAGCAGTTTAGCGCTCGGGGTCGATCAGCCCCAGCATTTT.

This clonotype showed up just a few times. This chain connects TRBV7-9 to TRBJ2-7, with 10 nucleotides matching TRBD1. The ends lost 5 bases at V and 4 bases at J; junction bases unmatched: 8. The CDR3 runs 15 residues. Germline lookup yields CDR1 SEHNR and CDR2 FQNEAQ (reference sequence). CDR3 sequence (DNA): TGTGCCAGCAGCAAGAGGACAGGGGGGTGGTACGAGCAGTACTTC. This sequence encodes CASSKRTGGWYEQYF.

This clonotype was seen a handful of times. The chain couples TRBV10-3 to TRBJ1-1, with TRBD1 as a possible D gene (6 bases). The CDR3 consists of 13 residues. Per the germline V gene, CDR1 is ENHRY and CDR2 is SYGVKD. Trimming left V 8 bases short and J 1 base short, with 11 bases between. CDR3 loop: CAIADRPNTEAFF. Written as DNA, the CDR3 is TGTGCCATCGCCGACAGGCCGAACACTGAAGCTTTCTTT.

The genes are TRBV29-1 and TRBJ1-2; D not resolved. CDR3 length equals 14 residues. The V end was cut by 4 bases, the J end by 0 bases, with 12 bases between. The germline V gene encodes CDR1 SQVTM and CDR2 ANQGSEA. CDR3 sequence: CSVARGYPNYGYTF. CDR3 nucleotides: TGCAGCGTTGCTCGTGGATACCCTAACTATGGCTACACCTTC.

This clonotype was observed a few times. The gene calls are TRBV5-1 and TRBJ1-1; 12 bases agree with TRBD1. Germline V CDR1 and CDR2: SGHRS, YFSETQ. This CDR3 has 18 amino acids. Trimming removed 5 bases from V and 1 base from J; junction bases left unmatched: 12. In DNA form, the CDR3 reads TGCGCCAGCAGTTATACCGGGACAGGGGGCAATACGAACACTGAAGCTTTCTTT. Translated: CASSYTGTGGNTNTEAFF.

V and J are TRBV4-1 and TRBJ2-7; unclear D gene. Trimming removed 0 bases from V and 3 bases from J, with 12 bases in between. Germline CDR1 MGHRA, CDR2 YSYEKL. The CDR3 extends over 15 amino acids. CDR3 nucleotides: TGCGCCAGCAGCCAAGATTCGGCCTCCAACTACGAGCAGTACTTC. Translating it yields CASSQDSASNYEQYF.

This clonotype was detected only a few times. This sequence joins TRBV7-9 and TRBJ2-4; no definite D call. This CDR3 has 14 residues. CDR1 is SEHNR, CDR2 FQNEAQ, per germline (reference sequence). The V gene lost 1 base and the J gene lost 0 bases, with 4 bases spanning the gap. In DNA, the CDR3 is TGTGCCAGCAGCTTAGAAGTAGCCAAAAACATTCAGTACTTC. Protein sequence: CASSLEVAKNIQYF.

The V and J genes are TRBV14 and TRBJ2-5, with 7 nucleotides matching TRBD2. Trimming cost V 8 bases and J 3 bases; bases outside gene matches: 0. CDR1 is SGHDN and CDR2 is FVKESK in the germline V gene. The CDR3 loop spans 11 amino acids. The CDR3 sequence is CASGTKETQYF. The CDR3 coding sequence is TGTGCCAGCGGGACTAAAGAGACCCAGTACTTC.

This clonotype was detected a few times. The chain uses TRBV7-9 and TRBJ2-5; D remains unclear. This CDR3 is 15 amino acids long. Germline assignment: CDR1 SEHNR and CDR2 FQNEAQ (reference sequence). Trimming stripped 5 bases from V and 3 bases from J, with 16 bases between. CDR3 sequence: CASSPRSRGEETQYF. The CDR3 DNA reads as TGTGCCAGCAGCCCTAGATCCCGTGGGGAAGAGACCCAGTACTTC.

This clonotype has more than one count but fewer than ten. The chain couples TRBV3-1 to TRBJ1-2; D remains unclear. V dropped 4 bases and J dropped 4 bases, with 10 bases sitting between them. The germline gives CDR1 LGHDT, CDR2 YNNKEL (reference sequence). The length of the CDR3 is 13 residues. The CDR3: CASSRGTGYGYTF. CDR3 coding DNA: TGTGCCAGCAGCCGGGGTACCGGCTATGGCTACACCTTC. The complete variable domain, with remaining parts taken from reference TRBV3-1 and TRBJ1-2, reads DTAVSQTPKYLVTQMGNDKSIKCEQNLGHDTMYWYKQDSKKFLKIMFSYNNKELIINETVPNRFSPKSPDKAHLNLHINSLELGDSAVYFCASSRGTGYGYTFGSGTRLTVV.

V usage is TRBV29-1 and J usage is TRBJ1-4; no reliable D call. Germline lookup yields CDR1 SQVTM and CDR2 ANQGSEA. V lost 4 bases, J lost 5 bases, and 17 bases lay in between. The CDR3 is 15 amino acids. The CDR3 is CSVAFPQRSNEKLFF. CDR3 DNA sequence: TGCAGCGTTGCGTTCCCCCAGCGCTCGAATGAAAAACTGTTTTTT.

This clonotype was seen a handful of times. The rearrangement links TRBV24-1 to TRBJ2-3; 8 nucleotides line up with TRBD2. CDR3 length: 15 amino acids. Per the germline V gene, CDR1 is KGHDR and CDR2 is SFDVKD. The V gene end was trimmed by 4 bases and the J gene end by 0 bases; junction bases not matched to a gene: 2. CDR3 residues: CATSDIAGSTDTQYF. In nucleotides, the CDR3 is TGTGCCACCAGTGACATAGCGGGGAGCACAGATACGCAGTATTTT.

This chain joins TRBV6-2 or TRBV6-3 and TRBJ1-5; D perhaps matches TRBD1 (6 bases). The V and J ends lost 6 bases and 0 bases respectively, with 9 bases between them. There are 14 residues in the CDR3. Germline V CDR1 and CDR2: MNHEY, SVGEGT. CDR3 bases: TGTGCCAGCAGGGGGGCGGATAGCAATCAGCCCCAGCATTTT. Its protein is CASRGADSNQPQHF.